The 30 T cell receptor beta chains given below trace back to one sample, sequenced in a study of blood T cell repertoires in COVID-19. Some clones are missing from TCRdb's copy, which holds only in-frame ones; the method was immunoSEQ multiplex PCR. Of 90,000 to 120,000 clones in the sample, around four fifths are singletons; the top ten hold 4.3%. Sequenced material: peripheral blood. Source of these receptors: a man in his 70s with acute or convalescent COVID-19.

The chain uses TRBV9 and TRBJ2-5, with 7 bases matching TRBD2. Germline assignment: CDR1 SGDLS and CDR2 YYNGEE. Trimming removed 4 bases from V and 6 bases from J; junction bases left unmatched: 9. This CDR3 comprises 14 residues. CDR3 nucleotides: TGTGCCAGCAGCTCCGCCGGACTAGAAAAGACCCAGTACTTC. Translation: CASSSAGLEKTQYF.

In DNA, the CDR3 is TGTGCCAGCAGCCAGTTTGCGGGGGAGATGAACACCGGGGAGCTGTTTTTT. Encoded protein: CASSQFAGEMNTGELFF. The chain joins TRBV3-1 (or the pseudogene TRBV3-2) to TRBJ2-2; TRBD2 agrees at 7 bases. The CDR3 has 17 residues. Germline CDR1 is LGHDT and CDR2 is YNNKEL (reference sequence). V gave up 3 bases and J gave up 1 base; unmatched junction bases: 8.

The chain is built from TRBV7-8 and TRBJ2-7; a possible D gene is TRBD1 (6 bases). The CDR3 consists of 13 residues. V was cut by 6 bases and J by 7 bases, with 16 bases left in between. The germline V gene encodes CDR1 SGHVS and CDR2 FQNEAQ. CDR3 protein: CASSTGLSLEQYF. The DNA of the CDR3 is TGTGCCAGCAGTACAGGGTTATCTTTAGAGCAGTACTTC.

CDR3 sequence reads: CASSTGTRASDTQYF. CDR3 DNA sequence: TGTGCCAGTAGTACCGGGACTAGAGCATCAGATACGCAGTATTTT. The chain employs TRBV19 and TRBJ2-3; TRBD2 aligns across 8 bases. This CDR3 is built from 15 residues. V shed 4 bases, J shed 4 bases, and the junction held 7 bases outside the gene matches. Germline V gives CDR1 LNHDA, CDR2 SQIVND (reference sequence).

The J gene is TRBJ2-7, the V gene TRBV29-1; TRBD2 is a possible D gene (5 bases). The V and J ends lost 7 bases and 5 bases respectively, with 21 bases between them. The length of the CDR3 is 14 residues. The germline V gene encodes CDR1 SQVTM and CDR2 ANQGSEA. For the CDR3, the DNA is TGCAGCGCCAGCAGGTCTGGGAGCAAAAACGAGCAGTACTTC. Translated, it gives CSASRSGSKNEQYF.

V is TRBV7-2 and J is TRBJ2-1; 7 bases are a match to TRBD2. The germline CDR1 and CDR2 sequences are SGHTA and FQGNSA. The CDR3 consists of 15 residues. Trimming at V came to 2 bases and at J to 4 bases, leaving 5 bases not matched to a gene. The CDR3 here is CASSLTSAFYNEQFF. The CDR3 DNA sequence: TGTGCCAGCAGCTTAACTAGCGCGTTTTACAATGAGCAGTTCTTC. The variable domain in full, completed from reference TRBV7-2 and TRBJ2-1, reads GAGVSQSPSNKVTEKGKDVELRCDPISGHTALYWYRQSLGQGLEFLIYFQGNSAPDKSGLPSDRFSAERTGGSVSTLTIQRTQQEDSAVYLCASSLTSAFYNEQFFGPGTRLTVL.

The rearrangement uses TRBV3-1 (or the pseudogene TRBV3-2) and TRBJ2-7; D remains unclear. Trimming removed 1 base from V and 3 bases from J, with 10 bases in between. The CDR3 consists of 14 residues. Per germline, CDR1 LGHDT and CDR2 YNNKEL (reference sequence). The CDR3 here is CASSQAYTNYEQYF. The CDR3 region has the DNA TGTGCCAGCAGCCAAGCGTACACCAACTACGAGCAGTACTTC.

This clone was observed once. This chain connects TRBV6-5 to TRBJ1-1; tentative D call: TRBD1 (6 bases). Germline V CDR1 and CDR2: MNHEY, SVGAGI. V shed 7 bases and J shed 11 bases, with 20 bases lying between them. The CDR3 runs 13 residues. The CDR3 sequence is CASTYRGASEAFF. CDR3 sequence (DNA): TGTGCCAGCACCTACCGGGGGGCCTCAGAGGCTTTCTTT.

V is TRBV5-1 and J is TRBJ2-3; a possible D gene is TRBD2 (5 bases). The V and J ends lost 7 bases and 3 bases respectively, with 18 bases between them. The CDR3 is made up of 15 amino acids. The V gene's germline CDR1 is SGHRS and CDR2 YFSETQ. The CDR3 is CASRRVRAETDTQYF. The CDR3 DNA reads TGCGCCAGCCGAAGGGTGAGGGCGGAAACAGATACGCAGTATTTT.

The gene calls are TRBV7-6 and TRBJ1-4; the D is unclear. V gave up 5 bases and J gave up 0 bases, with 7 bases separating them. Germline lookup yields CDR1 SGHVS and CDR2 FNYEAQ. This CDR3 spans 14 amino acids. CDR3 in amino acids: CASSEQPTNEKLFF. The CDR3 DNA reads as TGTGCCAGCAGCGAACAGCCAACTAATGAAAAACTGTTTTTT.

The chain employs TRBV18 and TRBJ2-5, with D possibly TRBD2 on 5 matching bases. The germline V and J ends were trimmed by 3 bases and 5 bases, with 16 bases remaining between them. Germline CDR1 and CDR2: KGHSH and LQKENI. CDR3 length equals 15 residues. The CDR3 nucleotides read TGTGCCAGCTCACCCCGTGCCTACCCGGGGGAGACCCAGTACTTC. Residues: CASSPRAYPGETQYF.

The count of this clone is one. This sequence joins TRBV2 and TRBJ1-6; weak D call: TRBD1 (5 bases). The germline V gene has CDR1 SNHLY and CDR2 FYNNEI. CDR3 length: 14 residues. V gave up 7 bases and J gave up 2 bases, with 9 bases separating them. In DNA form, the CDR3 reads TGTGCCAGCAATACGGGGGCCTATAATTCACCCCTCCACTTT. It yields the protein CASNTGAYNSPLHF.

The rearrangement links TRBV4-1 to TRBJ1-4; a possible D gene is TRBD1 (6 bases). V was clipped by 1 base and J by 8 bases, with 14 bases between them. Looked up from germline, CDR1 is MGHRA and CDR2 is YSYEKL. The CDR3 is made up of 15 amino acids. The CDR3 loop is CASSQGQDTGEKLFF. DNA for the CDR3: TGCGCCAGCAGCCAAGGACAGGATACGGGGGAAAAACTGTTTTTT.

This chain links TRBV7-9 with TRBJ1-1; D gene unclear. Germline V lookup: CDR1 SEHNR, CDR2 FQNEAQ (reference sequence). Trimming removed 8 bases at V and 2 bases at J, with 12 bases between. The CDR3 covers 13 residues. The CDR3 loop reads CASRLEGNTEAFF. The CDR3 DNA follows: TGTGCCAGCCGACTGGAGGGAAACACTGAAGCTTTCTTT.

The gene calls are TRBV2 and TRBJ2-2; possibly TRBD1 for D (5 bases). The CDR3 length is 15 residues. CDR1 and CDR2 (germline): SNHLY, FYNNEI. The V end lost 1 base, the J end lost 1 base, and 7 bases lay between the germline ends. CDR3 sequence (DNA): TGTGCCAGCAGTGAAGTTAGGGGGAACACCGGGGAGCTGTTTTTT. Translation: CASSEVRGNTGELFF.

This chain links TRBV20-1 with TRBJ1-2; tentatively, D is TRBD1 (5 bases). The CDR3 covers 12 residues. V lost 3 bases to trimming and J lost 4 bases, with 9 bases between them. Germline values: CDR1 DFQATT, CDR2 SNEGSKA (reference sequence). The CDR3 is CSASRGAYGYTF. CDR3 bases: TGCAGTGCTAGTCGTGGGGCCTATGGCTACACCTTC.

V gene TRBV9 combines with J gene TRBJ2-7, with D perhaps TRBD1 (6 bases). Trimming pared 0 bases from V and 4 bases from J, leaving 17 bases between. Per the germline V gene, CDR1 is SGDLS and CDR2 is YYNGEE. CDR3 length: 16 amino acids. CDR3 DNA sequence: TGTGCCAGCAGCGTAGGGACCGGGACACCCCTTTACGAGCAGTACTTC. It yields the protein CASSVGTGTPLYEQYF.

The chain uses TRBV6-5 and TRBJ1-5; TRBD1 aligns across 9 bases. Germline V gene sequence: CDR1 MNHEY, CDR2 SVGAGI. The CDR3 covers 15 residues. Germline trimming cut 6 bases from V and 6 bases from J; bases unmatched to any gene: 9. The CDR3 spells CASSAGQGGSQPQHF. The CDR3 coding sequence is TGTGCCAGCAGCGCGGGACAGGGTGGCAGTCAGCCCCAGCATTTT.

This chain joins TRBV14 and TRBJ1-6; D is uncertain. The CDR3 totals 15 residues. The ends were cut back, 0 bases at V and 7 bases at J, with 10 bases in the middle. Germline V lookup: CDR1 SGHDN, CDR2 FVKESK. CDR3 amino acids: CASSQETLANSPLHF. The DNA for the CDR3 is TGTGCCAGCAGCCAAGAAACCTTGGCAAATTCACCCCTCCACTTT.

The chain is built from TRBV5-1 and TRBJ2-7; TRBD1 agrees at 9 bases. This CDR3 has 15 residues. The V and J ends lost 2 bases and 4 bases, in that order; junction bases with no gene match: 7. Per germline, CDR1 SGHRS and CDR2 YFSETQ. CDR3 in amino acids: CASSLLDRGIYEQYF. As DNA, the CDR3 is TGCGCCAGCAGCTTACTCGACAGGGGGATTTACGAGCAGTACTTC.

The J gene is TRBJ2-1, the V gene TRBV6-6; a possible D gene is TRBD1 (7 bases). Per the germline V gene, CDR1 is MNHNY and CDR2 is SVGAGI (reference sequence). The CDR3 length is 15 residues. V dropped 2 bases and J dropped 6 bases, with 14 bases sitting between them. CDR3 in amino acids: CASSYEEGAGNEQFF. In DNA form, the CDR3 reads TGTGCCAGCAGTTACGAGGAGGGGGCGGGCAATGAGCAGTTCTTC.

The rearrangement uses TRBV12-3 or TRBV12-4 and TRBJ1-2; D is unclear. The CDR3 loop spans 13 amino acids. Trimming removed 5 bases from V and 0 bases from J, with 7 bases in between. CDR3 sequence (DNA): TGTGCCAGCAGTCCTTTTACTAACTATGGCTACACCTTC. It specifies CASSPFTNYGYTF.

This rearrangement joins TRBV7-2 to TRBJ1-2; 7 nucleotides agree with TRBD1. The CDR3 covers 13 residues. Germline loops: CDR1 SGHTA, CDR2 FQGNSA. Unmatched junction bases numbered 6, after V lost 6 bases and J lost 5 bases. The CDR3 nucleotides read TGTGCCAGCAGAGGGGACAGCCTATATGGCTACACCTTC. This gives the protein CASRGDSLYGYTF.

This clone came up a few times. This chain connects TRBV3-1 (or the pseudogene TRBV3-2) to TRBJ1-2; possible D gene TRBD1, 6 bases. This CDR3 is built from 13 residues. Per the germline V gene, CDR1 is LGHDT and CDR2 is YNNKEL (reference sequence). With 3 bases removed from V and 5 bases from J, the gap between germline ends came to 10 bases. DNA for the CDR3: TGTGCCAGCAGCCAGTGGACAGAATATGGCTACACCTTC. As protein: CASSQWTEYGYTF.

The chain joins TRBV5-1 to TRBJ2-7, with D maybe TRBD1 (5 bases). Germline V lookup: CDR1 SGHRS, CDR2 YFSETQ. This CDR3 has 14 amino acids. Trimming removed 3 bases from V and 1 base from J, with 11 bases in between. CDR3 sequence: CASSSNQGSYEQYF. DNA for the CDR3: TGCGCCAGCAGCTCGAACCAGGGTTCCTACGAGCAGTACTTC. The full variable domain, in which reference TRBV5-1 and TRBJ2-7 provide the parts outside the CDR3, is KAGVTQTPRYLIKTRGQQVTLSCSPISGHRSVSWYQQTPGQGLQFLFEYFSETQRNKGNFPGRFSGRQFSNSRSEMNVSTLELGDSALYLCASSSNQGSYEQYFGPGTRLTVT.

V is TRBV18 and J is TRBJ1-2; 9 positions match TRBD1. J lost 4 bases, V lost 4 bases, and 10 bases had no gene match. The CDR3 sequence is 16 residues long. CDR1 and CDR2 from the germline V gene are KGHSH and LQKENI. The CDR3 sequence is CASSLDRTGAGYGYTF. DNA of the CDR3: TGTGCCAGCTCACTCGATCGGACAGGGGCTGGCTATGGCTACACCTTC.

This chain uses TRBV11-2 with TRBJ1-1; TRBD1 might be the D (5 bases). V lost 1 base and J 11 bases, leaving 17 bases between the germline ends. This CDR3 contains 14 residues. Per the germline V gene, CDR1 is SGHAT and CDR2 is FQNNGV. The CDR3 reads CASSLGPSGRGAFF. Here the CDR3 DNA reads TGTGCCAGCAGCTTAGGCCCCTCGGGGCGGGGGGCTTTCTTT. The full variable domain, completed using reference TRBV11-2 and TRBJ1-1, is EAGVAQSPRYKIIEKRQSVAFWCNPISGHATLYWYQQILGQGPKLLIQFQNNGVVDDSQLPKDRFSAERLKGVDSTLKIQPAKLEDSAVYLCASSLGPSGRGAFFGQGTRLTVV.

The chain uses TRBV5-1 and TRBJ2-2, with D possibly matching TRBD1 (5 bases). The germline CDR1 and CDR2 sequences are SGHRS and YFSETQ. This CDR3 region has 14 residues. The V end lost 4 bases, the J end lost 6 bases, and 13 bases lay between the germline ends. CDR3 DNA sequence: TGCGCCAGCAGCGCCGCGTGGGGCGCCGGGGAGCTGTTTTTT. It specifies CASSAAWGAGELFF.

The chain links TRBV25-1 to TRBJ1-2; D might be TRBD1 (5 bases). This CDR3 is built from 13 residues. Germline CDR1 reads MGHDK; CDR2 reads SYGVNS. Trimming removed 10 bases from V and 3 bases from J, with 15 bases in between. The CDR3: CATTAWGDYGYTF. CDR3 DNA: TGTGCCACCACTGCCTGGGGCGACTATGGCTACACCTTC.

The J gene is TRBJ2-7, the V gene TRBV2, with D tentatively TRBD1 (6 bases). Germline lookup yields CDR1 SNHLY and CDR2 FYNNEI. The CDR3 is 12 amino acids. V lost 4 bases and J lost 3, with 7 bases in between. The CDR3 sequence: CASSVTGYEQYF. The DNA of the CDR3 is TGTGCCAGCAGTGTGACAGGCTACGAGCAGTACTTC.